The 9 T cell receptor beta chains in this list originate from one sample, sequenced in a study of blood T cell repertoires in COVID-19. Profiling relied on immunoSEQ multiplex PCR, and the TCRdb table lists in-frame clones only, not all of them. The table records approximately 120,000 clones, more than 70% of them present only once. Sample: peripheral blood. These receptors came from a woman at least 80 years old with COVID-19, enrolled during active disease.

J is TRBJ1-5 and V is TRBV10-3; D is perhaps TRBD1 (5 bases). Trimming took off 3 bases at V and 9 bases at J, with 18 bases between the two ends. The CDR3 is made up of 15 amino acids. Germline CDR1 is ENHRY and CDR2 is SYGVKD. The CDR3, as DNA: TGTGCCATCAGTGAAGGGTTCCATTCTGGGGCGCCCCAGCATTTT. It translates to CAISEGFHSGAPQHF.

V and J are TRBV28 and TRBJ2-7; D possibly corresponds to TRBD1 (5 bases). Trimming took 7 bases from V and 2 from J, leaving 9 bases between them. CDR1 and CDR2 (germline): MDHEN, SYDVKM. The CDR3 runs 12 residues. The CDR3 loop is CASNDSPYEQYF. The CDR3 DNA reads as TGTGCCAGCAACGACAGCCCCTACGAGCAGTACTTC.

The chain couples TRBV27 to TRBJ1-6; D is undetermined. CDR3 size: 14 residues. V was clipped by 6 bases and J by 7 bases, with 13 bases between them. CDR1 is MNHEY, CDR2 SMNVEV, per germline (reference sequence). The CDR3, as DNA: TGTGCCAGCAGCCTCGGGGTAACGAATTCACCCCTCCACTTT. It encodes CASSLGVTNSPLHF.

The chain links TRBV11-3 to TRBJ2-1; D is perhaps TRBD1 (6 bases). The CDR3 loop spans 14 amino acids. From germline, CDR1 is SGHNT and CDR2 YENEEA. Trimming cost V 4 bases and J 3 bases, with 10 bases left between them. CDR3 amino acids: CASSSGQHYNEQFF. The CDR3 coding sequence is TGTGCCAGCAGCTCTGGACAGCACTACAATGAGCAGTTCTTC.

The rearrangement links TRBV6-5 to TRBJ1-2; 7 nucleotides agree with TRBD1. The CDR3 length is 14 residues. The V segment lost 5 bases and the J segment 1 base; nucleotides outside the gene matches: 4. The germline CDR1 and CDR2 sequences are MNHEY and SVGAGI. CDR3 nucleotides: TGTGCCAGCAGTCGGGACAGAAATAACTATGGCTACACCTTC. Its protein is CASSRDRNNYGYTF.

The gene calls are TRBV5-1 and TRBJ2-3; D not certain. Trimming stripped 0 bases from V and 0 bases from J, with 8 bases between. The germline CDR1 and CDR2 sequences are SGHRS and YFSETQ. The CDR3 runs to 15 residues. CDR3 in amino acids: CASSLVADSTDTQYF. CDR3 nucleotide sequence: TGCGCCAGCAGCTTGGTGGCGGATAGCACAGATACGCAGTATTTT.

V is TRBV19 and J is TRBJ2-5; unclear D gene. Germline CDR1 is LNHDA and CDR2 is SQIVND (reference sequence). V dropped 3 bases and J dropped 4 bases, with 12 bases sitting between them. This CDR3 is 14 amino acids long. CDR3: CASSISPARETQYF. As DNA, the CDR3 is TGTGCCAGTAGTATCTCCCCTGCGAGAGAGACCCAGTACTTC.

V and J are TRBV5-1 and TRBJ2-7; TRBD1 matches at 7 bases. The CDR3 consists of 15 residues. Germline trimming cut 4 bases from V and 1 base from J; bases unmatched to any gene: 8. CDR1 is SGHRS, CDR2 YFSETQ, per germline. In DNA form, the CDR3 reads TGCGCCAGCAGCCCCCGGACAGGAAAATCCTACGAGCAGTACTTC. It specifies CASSPRTGKSYEQYF.

The chain recombines TRBV9 with TRBJ2-2; D ambiguous. This CDR3 comprises 13 residues. Germline-derived CDR1 and CDR2 are SGDLS and YYNGEE. V was trimmed by 1 base and J by 4 bases, leaving 5 bases between them. The CDR3 protein is CASSVSSTGELFF. Written as DNA, the CDR3 is TGTGCCAGCAGCGTATCTTCCACCGGGGAGCTGTTTTTT.